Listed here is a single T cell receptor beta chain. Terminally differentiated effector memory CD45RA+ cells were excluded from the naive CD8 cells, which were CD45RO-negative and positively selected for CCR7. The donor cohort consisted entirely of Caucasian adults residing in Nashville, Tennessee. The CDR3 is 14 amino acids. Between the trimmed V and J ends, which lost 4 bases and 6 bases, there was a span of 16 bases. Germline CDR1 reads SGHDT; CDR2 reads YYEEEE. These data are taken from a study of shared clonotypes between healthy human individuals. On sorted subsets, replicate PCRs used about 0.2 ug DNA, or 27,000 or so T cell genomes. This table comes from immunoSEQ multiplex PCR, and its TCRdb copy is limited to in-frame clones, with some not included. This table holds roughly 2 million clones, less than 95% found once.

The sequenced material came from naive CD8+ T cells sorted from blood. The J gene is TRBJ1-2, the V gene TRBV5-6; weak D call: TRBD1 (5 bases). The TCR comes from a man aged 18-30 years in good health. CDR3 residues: CASSVAEGLDGYTF. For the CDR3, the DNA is TGTGCCAGCAGCGTGGCCGAGGGGCTTGATGGCTACACCTTC.